This T cell receptor beta chain was recorded in a study of blood T cell repertoires in COVID-19. Only in-frame clones appear in the TCRdb table, and some are missing; sequencing was by immunoSEQ multiplex PCR. Among 300,000 or so clones listed, roughly 90% were seen once. Germline V gives CDR1 MNHEY, CDR2 SMNVEV (reference sequence). CDR3 length: 14 amino acids. Between the trimmed V and J ends, which lost 2 bases and 0 bases, there was a span of 7 bases. This chain links TRBV27 with TRBJ1-2; no definite D call. The specimen sequenced was peripheral blood. The clonotype originates from a man younger than 35 who had recovered from COVID-19. The CDR3 loop is CASSLKRSNYGYTF. Here the CDR3 DNA reads TGTGCCAGCAGTTTAAAGCGCTCTAACTATGGCTACACCTTC.